The 9 T cell receptor beta chains reported below all come from one sample, sequenced in a study of neurological immune-mediated disorders. Via MiXCR, TCRdb re-called the 5' RACE reads, giving one row per CDR3 protein. The sample contains about 48,000 distinct CDR3 sequences, around 1.9% of which appear only once. The sample taken for sequencing was PBMCs. Receptors were obtained from a woman aged 40-49 years with multiple sclerosis.

This chain links TRBV18 with TRBJ1-5; the D is unclear. V was shortened by 2 bases and J by 6 bases, with 8 bases between the two germline ends. Germline CDR1 KGHSH, CDR2 LQKENI. The CDR3 has 13 amino acids. CDR3 in DNA: TGTGCCAGCTCACCAGGGTTAGGTCAGCCCCAGCATTTT. Its translation: CASSPGLGQPQHF.

The sample holds many counts of this clonotype. The chain employs TRBV29-1 and TRBJ2-7; D may be TRBD1 (5 bases). CDR1 and CDR2 (germline): SQVTM, ANQGSEA. The CDR3 covers 13 residues. Trimming removed 5 bases from V and 3 bases from J, with 14 bases in between. CDR3 coding DNA: TGCAGCGTTATCCGTGGGGCAGACTACGAGCAGTACTTC. This translates into CSVIRGADYEQYF.

This clonotype has more than one count but fewer than ten. A much bigger clone sits one base away, suggesting this may be a read error. The chain couples TRBV9 to TRBJ1-5, with TRBD1 as a possible D gene (6 bases). The germline V gene encodes CDR1 SGDLS and CDR2 YYNGEE. The CDR3 spans 15 residues. This chain's CDR3 is CASTRDRTSNQPQNF. The DNA for the CDR3 is TGTGCCAGCACCCGAGACAGGACCAGCAATCAGCCCCAGAATTTT.

This clonotype was counted many times. V gene TRBV24-1 combines with J gene TRBJ2-1; 8 nucleotides match TRBD1. The CDR3 is 16 amino acids. CDR1 KGHDR and CDR2 SFDVKD come from the germline V gene. With V trimmed by 4 bases and J by 9 bases, 13 bases remained unmatched. The CDR3 DNA reads as TGTGCCACCAGTGACAACAGGGGGTTCACCCGAGGTGAGCAGTTCTTC. Translated: CATSDNRGFTRGEQFF.

This clonotype occurred many times. The chain links TRBV29-1 to TRBJ1-1, with D perhaps TRBD1 (5 bases). This CDR3 has 11 residues. Germline lookup yields CDR1 SQVTM and CDR2 ANQGSEA. The V gene lost 7 bases and the J gene lost 4 bases, with 10 bases spanning the gap. The CDR3 DNA reads TGCAGCGACGGGGGGAGCACTGAAGCTTTCTTT. It encodes CSDGGSTEAFF.

At least ten counts were recorded for this clonotype. J is TRBJ2-7 and V is TRBV4-2; a possible D gene is TRBD1 (7 bases). CDR1 is LGHNA, CDR2 YNFKEQ, per germline. V lost 1 base and J 3 bases, leaving 13 bases between the germline ends. This CDR3 region has 15 residues. The CDR3 DNA sequence: TGTGCCAGCAGCCAAGTGGAGGGGGCGGACTACGAGCAGTACTTC. It encodes CASSQVEGADYEQYF.

This clonotype was seen ten or more times. The chain links TRBV12-3 or TRBV12-4 to TRBJ1-5; no clear D gene. This CDR3 has 13 amino acids. V was shortened by 6 bases and J by 7 bases, with 13 bases between the two germline ends. CDR3: CASSPSVEQPQHF. In nucleotides, the CDR3 is TGTGCCAGCAGCCCCTCGGTGGAACAGCCCCAGCATTTT.

This clonotype was found many times. CDR3 loop: CSARSGQTANSNQPQHF. The CDR3, as DNA: TGCAGTGCTAGATCCGGGCAGACTGCTAATAGCAATCAGCCCCAGCATTTT. This rearrangement joins TRBV20-1 to TRBJ1-5; D unresolved. V was clipped by 2 bases and J by 0 bases, with 17 bases between them. The V gene's germline CDR1 is DFQATT and CDR2 SNEGSKA (reference sequence). The length of the CDR3 is 17 residues.

This sequence joins TRBV18 and TRBJ2-1; 7 bases line up with TRBD1. J was trimmed by 1 base and V by 4 bases; bases with no gene match: 4. The length of the CDR3 is 15 residues. Germline loops: CDR1 KGHSH, CDR2 LQKENI. CDR3 sequence: CASSQQGLSYNEQFF. The CDR3 DNA reads TGTGCCAGCTCACAACAGGGGTTATCCTACAATGAGCAGTTCTTC.